These T cell receptor beta chains were read from a single sample in a study of T-cell memory formation after mild COVID-19. Each CDR3 protein gets one entry after TCRdb re-called the 5' RACE reads with MiXCR. The data contain about 470,000 distinct CDR3 sequences, roughly 23% of them seen just once; the ten biggest clones take up approximately 12%. Sequenced: PBMCs or a T cell subset sorted from them (not recorded which). The receptors derive from an adult woman who had mild COVID-19 (a few samples of this study predate the infection). Cell type and time point are not known. CDR3s include the opening cysteine and the closing phenylalanine or tryptophan. Each record gives: clone size, D gene, J gene, CDR3 length, V gene, CDR3 DNA, CDR3 protein. A D gene is named only where the DNA matches it firmly. Expanded clones get a size class; other rows say once, few or many, or leave the size out.

abundance: many; d_gene: TRBD1; j_gene: TRBJ1-1; len: 13; v_gene: TRBV20-1; CDR3nt: TGCAGTGCCTCGGGACAGTTGAACACTGAAGCTTTCTTT; CDR3aa: CSASGQLNTEAFF
abundance: NA; d_gene: TRBD1; j_gene: TRBJ2-7; len: 14; v_gene: TRBV5-1; CDR3nt: TGCGCCAGCTCACCCGGGACAGGGGATGACGAGCAGTACTTC; CDR3aa: CASSPGTGDDEQYF
abundance: NA; d_gene: NA; j_gene: TRBJ1-2; len: 12; v_gene: TRBV12-5; CDR3nt: TGTGCTAGTGGTTTGGTACCAGGGGCCTACACCTTC; CDR3aa: CASGLVPGAYTF
abundance: NA; d_gene: TRBD1; j_gene: TRBJ2-3; len: 14; v_gene: TRBV30; CDR3nt: TGTGCCTGGAGTTTGGACAGGAGCACAGATACGCAGTATTTT; CDR3aa: CAWSLDRSTDTQYF
abundance: NA; d_gene: TRBD1; j_gene: TRBJ2-2; len: 16; v_gene: TRBV7-2; CDR3nt: TGTGCCAGCAGCTGGCCGGGACAGGGGGCCACCGGGGAGCTGTTTTTT; CDR3aa: CASSWPGQGATGELFF
abundance: NA; d_gene: NA; j_gene: TRBJ1-2; len: 17; v_gene: TRBV15; CDR3nt: TGTGCCACCAGCAGTGGGGAACCTGAGGGAACGTCGTATGGCTACACCTTC; CDR3aa: CATSSGEPEGTSYGYTF
abundance: few; d_gene: TRBD2; j_gene: TRBJ2-1; len: 14; v_gene: TRBV14; CDR3nt: TGTGCCAGCAGCCAAGAGCTAGCGGGGCATGAGCAGTTCTTC; CDR3aa: CASSQELAGHEQFF
abundance: NA; d_gene: NA; j_gene: TRBJ2-2; len: 12; v_gene: TRBV7-9; CDR3nt: TGTGCCAGCAGCTTTGTTCTCGGGGAGCTGTTTTTT; CDR3aa: CASSFVLGELFF
abundance: NA; d_gene: NA; j_gene: TRBJ2-3; len: 14; v_gene: TRBV20-1; CDR3nt: TGCAGTGCTAGAGATCCCGGAGGCACAGATACGCAGTATTTT; CDR3aa: CSARDPGGTDTQYF
abundance: NA; d_gene: TRBD1; j_gene: TRBJ2-3; len: 16; v_gene: TRBV25-1; CDR3nt: TGTGCCAGCAGTTCTGTAATGACAGGGGATCCAGATACGCAGTATTTT; CDR3aa: CASSSVMTGDPDTQYF
abundance: NA; d_gene: TRBD2; j_gene: TRBJ2-7; len: 13; v_gene: TRBV20-1; CDR3nt: TGCAGTGCCCTACTAGCGGGAGCTGGCGAGCAGTACTTC; CDR3aa: CSALLAGAGEQYF
abundance: NA; d_gene: NA; j_gene: TRBJ1-1; len: 17; v_gene: TRBV12-3/TRBV12-4; CDR3nt: TGTGCCATCAGTCCCCCCGGGCACTACTTAATGAACACTGAAGCTTTCTTT; CDR3aa: CAISPPGHYLMNTEAFF
abundance: NA; d_gene: TRBD2; j_gene: TRBJ2-1; len: 15; v_gene: TRBV7-8; CDR3nt: TGTGCCAGCAGCTTAGGGGTTAGCGGGAGAGGTGAGCAGTTCTTC; CDR3aa: CASSLGVSGRGEQFF
abundance: NA; d_gene: NA; j_gene: TRBJ2-5; len: 13; v_gene: TRBV18; CDR3nt: TGTGCCAGCTCACTCCAGTTAGGGGAGACCCAGTACTTC; CDR3aa: CASSLQLGETQYF
abundance: NA; d_gene: TRBD2; j_gene: TRBJ2-3; len: 13; v_gene: TRBV6-5; CDR3nt: TGTGCCAGCAGTAGCGGGAGTGGAGATACGCAGTATTTT; CDR3aa: CASSSGSGDTQYF
abundance: NA; d_gene: TRBD1; j_gene: TRBJ2-5; len: 15; v_gene: TRBV6-1; CDR3nt: TGTGCCACCAGGGACAGGGGAGGCTCGGGCGAGACCCAGTACTTC; CDR3aa: CATRDRGGSGETQYF
abundance: NA; d_gene: NA; j_gene: TRBJ1-6; len: 17; v_gene: TRBV7-8; CDR3nt: TGTGCCAGCAGCTACGGGCGGGACGGCCTTTATAATTCACCCCTCCACTTT; CDR3aa: CASSYGRDGLYNSPLHF
abundance: NA; d_gene: NA; j_gene: TRBJ2-7; len: 13; v_gene: TRBV11-2; CDR3nt: TGTGCCGTCAGGGGGGACAACCTTGAAGAGCAGTACTTC; CDR3aa: CAVRGDNLEEQYF
abundance: NA; d_gene: NA; j_gene: TRBJ2-3; len: 16; v_gene: TRBV9; CDR3nt: TGTGCCAGCAGCGTAGGCCCCCCTAGAGACACAGATACGCAGTATTTT; CDR3aa: CASSVGPPRDTDTQYF
abundance: NA; d_gene: NA; j_gene: TRBJ1-1; len: 14; v_gene: TRBV7-9; CDR3nt: TGTGCCAGCAGGGGGAGGGAAGGGAACACTGAAGCTTTCTTT; CDR3aa: CASRGREGNTEAFF
abundance: many; d_gene: NA; j_gene: TRBJ2-7; len: 14; v_gene: TRBV12-3/TRBV12-4; CDR3nt: TGTGCCAGCAGTTTGCTACTGGGGCCCTACGAGCAGTACTTC; CDR3aa: CASSLLLGPYEQYF
abundance: few; d_gene: NA; j_gene: TRBJ2-7; len: 14; v_gene: TRBV12-3/TRBV12-4; CDR3nt: TGTGCCAGCAGACCCTCTCGGAGGTACGACGAGCAGTACTTC; CDR3aa: CASRPSRRYDEQYF
abundance: NA; d_gene: NA; j_gene: TRBJ2-5; len: 13; v_gene: TRBV7-7; CDR3nt: TGTGCTAGCAGCGAAGTGAATGGAGAGACCCAGTACTTC; CDR3aa: CASSEVNGETQYF
abundance: few; d_gene: TRBD1; j_gene: TRBJ1-1; len: 15; v_gene: TRBV27; CDR3nt: TGTGCCAGCAGTTCGACAGGGCTTGGGTATTCTGAAGCTTTCTTT; CDR3aa: CASSSTGLGYSEAFF
abundance: few; d_gene: TRBD1; j_gene: TRBJ1-2; len: 16; v_gene: TRBV6-5; CDR3nt: TGTGCCAGCACCCCGGGGTGGACACAGGGGCCCCATGGCTACACCTTC; CDR3aa: CASTPGWTQGPHGYTF
abundance: NA; d_gene: NA; j_gene: TRBJ2-7; len: 16; v_gene: TRBV5-1; CDR3nt: TGCGCCAGCAGCTTGGTGGGGAGGGGACAGCCCTTCGAGCAGTACTTC; CDR3aa: CASSLVGRGQPFEQYF
abundance: few; d_gene: NA; j_gene: TRBJ1-2; len: 16; v_gene: TRBV12-3/TRBV12-4; CDR3nt: TGTGCCAGCTTATTGGGTTATGGGGGCGCTACCTATGGCTACACCTTC; CDR3aa: CASLLGYGGATYGYTF
abundance: NA; d_gene: NA; j_gene: TRBJ2-3; len: 20; v_gene: TRBV5-4; CDR3nt: TGTGCCAGCAGCTTTCCGTCTGAGGGCCAGCGGAGGTTTTTAGGAGATACGCAGTATTTT; CDR3aa: CASSFPSEGQRRFLGDTQYF
abundance: NA; d_gene: NA; j_gene: TRBJ2-1; len: 20; v_gene: TRBV6-1; CDR3nt: TGTGCCACTACGGGACCCAGGGGGGATACAATGAGCAGTACACAACCAGAGCAGTTCTTC; CDR3aa: CATTGPRGDTMSSTQPEQFF
abundance: few; d_gene: NA; j_gene: TRBJ2-2; len: 15; v_gene: TRBV7-2; CDR3nt: TGTGCCAGCAGCGAATTACCCAGGGTCCCCGGGGAGCTGTTTTTT; CDR3aa: CASSELPRVPGELFF
abundance: few; d_gene: NA; j_gene: TRBJ1-6; len: 13; v_gene: TRBV12-3/TRBV12-4; CDR3nt: TGTGCCAGCAGTTTGGCAGCTAATTCACCCCTCCACTTT; CDR3aa: CASSLAANSPLHF
abundance: NA; d_gene: NA; j_gene: TRBJ2-5; len: 16; v_gene: TRBV7-3; CDR3nt: TGTGCCAGCAGCTCCGGATCTACAGGGAAGGGGGAGACCCAGTACTTC; CDR3aa: CASSSGSTGKGETQYF
abundance: few; d_gene: NA; j_gene: TRBJ2-5; len: 13; v_gene: TRBV5-5; CDR3nt: TGTGCCAGCAGCTTAGCCGGGGACGAGACCCAGTACTTC; CDR3aa: CASSLAGDETQYF
abundance: few; d_gene: NA; j_gene: TRBJ2-1; len: 14; v_gene: TRBV6-6; CDR3nt: TGTGCCAGCAGTTACTCATTTGGTGCCAATGAGCAGTTCTTC; CDR3aa: CASSYSFGANEQFF
abundance: few; d_gene: TRBD1; j_gene: TRBJ2-2; len: 17; v_gene: TRBV5-5; CDR3nt: TGTGCCAGCAGCTTGGTAGGGACAGCCATGAACACCGGGGAGCTGTTTTTT; CDR3aa: CASSLVGTAMNTGELFF
abundance: NA; d_gene: TRBD1; j_gene: TRBJ1-1; len: 14; v_gene: TRBV18; CDR3nt: TGTGCCAGCTCTCAGACAGGGGGCATCACTGAAGCTTTCTTT; CDR3aa: CASSQTGGITEAFF
abundance: NA; d_gene: TRBD1; j_gene: TRBJ1-4; len: 14; v_gene: TRBV4-3; CDR3nt: TGCGCCAGCAGCCCGGACAGGCGTAATGAAAAACTGTTTTTT; CDR3aa: CASSPDRRNEKLFF
abundance: once; d_gene: TRBD2; j_gene: TRBJ2-1; len: 16; v_gene: TRBV28; CDR3nt: TGTGCCAGCAGCATACCCGGACTAGCGGGAGATCTGCCCGAGTTCTTC; CDR3aa: CASSIPGLAGDLPEFF
abundance: NA; d_gene: NA; j_gene: TRBJ1-1; len: 13; v_gene: TRBV20-1; CDR3nt: TGCAGTGCTAGCCCTTGGGGAGACACTGAAGCTTTCTTT; CDR3aa: CSASPWGDTEAFF
abundance: many; d_gene: TRBD2; j_gene: TRBJ2-7; len: 14; v_gene: TRBV20-1; CDR3nt: TGCAGTGCTAGAGCACTACTAGCGGCCCACGAGCAGTACTTC; CDR3aa: CSARALLAAHEQYF
abundance: NA; d_gene: NA; j_gene: TRBJ2-5; len: 14; v_gene: TRBV24-1; CDR3nt: TGTGCCACCAGTGACTGGAGCTCCGAGGAGACCCAGTACTTC; CDR3aa: CATSDWSSEETQYF
abundance: NA; d_gene: NA; j_gene: TRBJ2-1; len: 13; v_gene: TRBV9; CDR3nt: TGTGCCAGCAGCGCGAGGTGGGGTTATGAGCAGTTCTTC; CDR3aa: CASSARWGYEQFF
abundance: NA; d_gene: NA; j_gene: TRBJ2-3; len: 15; v_gene: TRBV7-6; CDR3nt: TGTGCCAGCAGCTTAGCCCCCGGGCAGGTGGATACGCAGTATTTT; CDR3aa: CASSLAPGQVDTQYF
abundance: few; d_gene: TRBD2; j_gene: TRBJ2-5; len: 17; v_gene: TRBV12-3/TRBV12-4; CDR3nt: TGTGCCAGCAGTTTCCTAAGTCCACTAGCGGGGAGGGAGACCCAGTACTTC; CDR3aa: CASSFLSPLAGRETQYF
abundance: NA; d_gene: TRBD2; j_gene: TRBJ2-3; len: 15; v_gene: TRBV19; CDR3nt: TGTGCCAGTAGTGAGACGGGAGGGCCGGGAGATACGCAGTATTTT; CDR3aa: CASSETGGPGDTQYF
abundance: NA; d_gene: NA; j_gene: TRBJ1-6; len: 17; v_gene: TRBV11-2; CDR3nt: TGTGCCAGCAGCTCCCGCCCCGCTCAGGGATATAATTCACCCCTCCACTTT; CDR3aa: CASSSRPAQGYNSPLHF
abundance: NA; d_gene: TRBD2; j_gene: TRBJ2-1; len: 16; v_gene: TRBV29-1; CDR3nt: TGCAGCGTTGAAGATAGACTAGCGGGACCTGGCGATGAGCAGTTCTTC; CDR3aa: CSVEDRLAGPGDEQFF
abundance: few; d_gene: TRBD2; j_gene: TRBJ2-7; len: 16; v_gene: TRBV4-1; CDR3nt: TGCGCCAGCAGCCAAGGATCTAGCGGGACCTCCTACGAGCAGTACTTC; CDR3aa: CASSQGSSGTSYEQYF
abundance: few; d_gene: TRBD2; j_gene: TRBJ2-7; len: 12; v_gene: TRBV12-3/TRBV12-4; CDR3nt: TGTGCCAGCAGCCGACCCCTAGCGGAACAGTACTTC; CDR3aa: CASSRPLAEQYF
abundance: few; d_gene: NA; j_gene: TRBJ1-2; len: 16; v_gene: TRBV4-3; CDR3nt: TGCGCCAGCAGCCAAGACCTCTTAAGGACTAACTATGGCTACACCTTC; CDR3aa: CASSQDLLRTNYGYTF
abundance: few; d_gene: TRBD2; j_gene: TRBJ2-7; len: 19; v_gene: TRBV12-3/TRBV12-4; CDR3nt: TGTGCCAGCAGTTTGTCGTCGGCCCTACAGCGGGGAAGGTGGTACGAGCAGTACTTC; CDR3aa: CASSLSSALQRGRWYEQYF
abundance: few; d_gene: NA; j_gene: TRBJ1-5; len: 15; v_gene: TRBV4-1; CDR3nt: TGCGCCAGCAGCCAAGATCAGGGGAGCAATCAGCCCCAGCATTTT; CDR3aa: CASSQDQGSNQPQHF
abundance: NA; d_gene: TRBD2; j_gene: TRBJ2-3; len: 16; v_gene: TRBV2; CDR3nt: TGTGCCAGCAGTGAGTCAGTAGCTAGCGGGGCAGATACGCAGTATTTT; CDR3aa: CASSESVASGADTQYF
abundance: few; d_gene: TRBD2; j_gene: TRBJ2-2; len: 18; v_gene: TRBV4-3; CDR3nt: TGCGCCAGCAGCCAAGGCACTAGCGGGAGAAGCTTCACCGGGGAGCTGTTTTTT; CDR3aa: CASSQGTSGRSFTGELFF
abundance: NA; d_gene: NA; j_gene: TRBJ1-1; len: 11; v_gene: TRBV19; CDR3nt: TGTGCCAGTAGAACCCACACTGAAGCTTTCTTT; CDR3aa: CASRTHTEAFF
abundance: few; d_gene: TRBD2; j_gene: TRBJ2-4; len: 19; v_gene: TRBV18; CDR3nt: TGTGCCAGCTCACCACCGAACACTAGCGGGAGACTAGCCAAAAACATTCAGTACTTC; CDR3aa: CASSPPNTSGRLAKNIQYF
abundance: NA; d_gene: TRBD2; j_gene: TRBJ2-7; len: 17; v_gene: TRBV3-1; CDR3nt: TGTGCCAGCAGCCCCCGGGTAGGCGGGAGAGCCCCCTACGAGCAGTACTTC; CDR3aa: CASSPRVGGRAPYEQYF
abundance: NA; d_gene: NA; j_gene: TRBJ1-4; len: 15; v_gene: TRBV19; CDR3nt: TGTGCCAGTAGTCGACCCAGGGCGTCTAATGAAAAACTGTTTTTT; CDR3aa: CASSRPRASNEKLFF